This TCR beta chain was documented in a study of T-cell reconstitution after alpha-beta-depleted transplantation in children. Construction of the TCRbeta library involved unique molecular identifiers. TCRdb passed the PCR reads through MiXCR, listing each CDR3 protein once. The table lists roughly 590,000 distinct CDR3 sequences, around a sixth of them singletons. Only a few counts were recorded for this clonotype. The CDR3 length is 13 residues. Germline-derived CDR1 and CDR2 are MNHNS and SASEGT. Trimming took off 6 bases at V and 10 bases at J, with 16 bases between the two ends. Here the sequenced sample was PBMCs from the stem cell graft donor, taken from the stem cell graft. This TCR was sampled from a human donor who donated a stem cell graft to a child with acute myeloid leukemia. V and J are TRBV6-1 and TRBJ2-1, with D perhaps TRBD1 (6 bases). CDR3 amino acids: CASSPRGSREQFF. The DNA of the CDR3 is TGTGCCAGCAGCCCCAGGGGAAGTCGGGAGCAGTTCTTC.